This T cell receptor beta chain derives from a study of shared T cell receptors in the human thymus. This clone was found a few times. Trimming removed 3 bases from V and 6 bases from J, with 16 bases in between. CDR3 length: 15 amino acids. CDR1 and CDR2 (germline): SGHKS, YYEKEE (reference sequence). The repertoire was sequenced with immunoSEQ multiplex PCR; TCRdb's copy has only in-frame clones and lacks some. The sample comprises just under 550,000 clones, 78% of which are singletons, and 0.013% rests with the top ten. These data were also filed under a second study, of human thymus T cells. This second study notes: Resections were taken during corrective heart surgery, and the thymus tissue came from these. Highly overlapping thymic repertoires among unrelated individuals were reported in related research.

The J gene is TRBJ1-5, the V gene TRBV5-5; a weak D match, TRBD1 (6 bases). This sequence was found in a boy under three years old with a congenital heart defect. The material sequenced was thymocytes. CDR3 nucleotides: TGTGCCAGCAGCTGGGGGCAGACCACGTTTCAGCCCCAGCATTTT. This gives the protein CASSWGQTTFQPQHF.